This passage covers 30 T cell receptor beta chains from one sample sequenced in a study of spatial heterogeneity in lung cancer. Time point given: sample taken at primary tumor resection. Unsorted samples of tumor, nontumor lung or frozen PBMC had their whole RNA sequenced. MiXCR, applied by TCRdb to the 5' RACE reads, yields one record per CDR3 protein. The sample lists over 10,000 distinct CDR3 sequences; 3.5% to 4.5% were seen once. Source: PBMCs, taken at surgery. These TCRs come from a male donor with early-stage non-small cell lung cancer.

As for this clonotype: The library was designed around alpha chains, so this beta chain is a stray read whose abundance carries little weight. The chain employs TRBV10-3 and TRBJ2-3; a weak D match, TRBD1 (5 bases). Germline V CDR1 and CDR2: ENHRY, SYGVKD. V lost 3 bases and J 4 bases, leaving 11 bases between the germline ends. The CDR3 contains 14 residues. Here the CDR3 reads CAISDYVGPDTQYF. The CDR3, as DNA: TGTGCCATCAGTGATTATGTGGGGCCAGATACGCAGTATTTT.

As for this clonotype: This beta chain is off target for a library built for alpha chains, so its abundance means little. The V call is TRBV28, the J call TRBJ2-7; D not resolved. V was shortened by 3 bases and J by 6 bases, with 12 bases between the two germline ends. The CDR3 spans 13 residues. Germline-derived CDR1 and CDR2 are MDHEN and SYDVKM. Written as DNA, the CDR3 is TGTGCCAGCAGTTTGGCCACGTCCGTCGAGCAGTACTTC. Amino acids: CASSLATSVEQYF.

In regard to this clonotype: The library was designed around alpha chains, so this beta chain is a stray read whose abundance carries little weight. The rearrangement joins TRBV10-3 to TRBJ2-7; TRBD1 matches at 9 bases. The CDR3 spans 14 residues. Per germline, CDR1 ENHRY and CDR2 SYGVKD. The V and J ends lost 11 bases and 7 bases, in that order; junction bases with no gene match: 15. This CDR3 is CAATLHGQGQEQYF. The CDR3 nucleotides read TGTGCCGCCACCCTCCACGGACAGGGGCAAGAGCAGTACTTC.

This clonotype qualifies as medium-sized. This beta chain came through as a stray read in a library set up for alpha chains, and its size says little. J is TRBJ1-1 and V is TRBV29-1, with unresolved D. Germline lookup yields CDR1 SQVTM and CDR2 ANQGSEA. Between the trimmed V and J ends, which lost 2 bases and 1 base, there was a span of 8 bases. The CDR3 extends over 13 amino acids. The CDR3 DNA reads TGCAGCGTTGAACCCCAACAGAACACTGAAGCTTTCTTT. This sequence encodes CSVEPQQNTEAFF.

This clonotype was recorded at least ten times. The library was prepared for alpha chains; this beta chain is a stray read, so its frequency means little. The V gene is TRBV19, the J gene TRBJ2-2, with D perhaps matching TRBD1 (5 bases). Trimming left V 3 bases short and J 5 bases short, with 10 bases between. This CDR3 is 14 amino acids long. Germline V lookup: CDR1 LNHDA, CDR2 SQIVND (reference sequence). DNA of the CDR3: TGTGCCAGTAGTATCCATCAGGGAACCGGGGAGCTGTTTTTT. Protein sequence: CASSIHQGTGELFF.

This clonotype was recorded many times. The size of this beta chain means little, since it is a stray read in a library made for alpha chains. The chain links TRBV20-1 to TRBJ1-1; tentative D call: TRBD1 (5 bases). This CDR3 has 18 residues. Germline CDR1 and CDR2: DFQATT and SNEGSKA (reference sequence). V lost 0 bases, J lost 1 base, and 21 bases lay in between. CDR3 DNA: TGCAGTGCTAGAGATTTGGCCTTAGGCGGGGGAACGAACACTGAAGCTTTCTTT. The encoded protein is CSARDLALGGGTNTEAFF.

With respect to this clonotype: This beta chain is off target for a library built for alpha chains, so its abundance means little. The chain uses TRBV7-8 and TRBJ1-5; D is unresolved. CDR3 length: 13 residues. In germline, CDR1 is SGHVS, CDR2 FQNEAQ. Trimming removed 8 bases at V and 5 bases at J, with 13 bases between. In DNA, the CDR3 is TGTGCCAGCTCTCCCCTGTCGTATCAGCCCCAGCATTTT. It translates to CASSPLSYQPQHF.

This clonotype showed up many times. Found in a library prepared for alpha chains, this beta chain is an off-target read, and its abundance has little meaning. V is TRBV5-1 and J is TRBJ2-1; D might be TRBD2 (6 bases). Trimming took 4 bases from V and 14 from J, leaving 25 bases between them. Germline lookup yields CDR1 SGHRS and CDR2 YFSETQ. The CDR3 covers 15 residues. Here the CDR3 reads CASSTDYGGVSVKFF. DNA for the CDR3: TGCGCCAGCAGCACGGACTACGGAGGCGTTTCCGTAAAGTTCTTC.

This clonotype is labeled as medium-sized. This beta chain is a stray sequence in a library constructed for alpha chains; its clone size is not meaningful. This chain joins TRBV29-1 and TRBJ2-1; no clear D gene. This CDR3 spans 11 amino acids. V was trimmed by 6 bases and J by 12 bases, leaving 15 bases between them. The germline CDR1 and CDR2 sequences are SQVTM and ANQGSEA. The DNA of the CDR3 is TGCAGCGTCCAGGTGGGCGGTCGGCAGTTCTTC. Amino acid sequence: CSVQVGGRQFF.

This clonotype has ten or more counts. This beta chain represents an off-target read in a library built for alpha chains; its size is of limited meaning. The rearrangement uses TRBV20-1 and TRBJ2-3; D gene uncertain. Germline CDR1 and CDR2: DFQATT and SNEGSKA (reference sequence). CDR3 length equals 14 residues. The ends were cut back, 0 bases at V and 0 bases at J, with 7 bases in the middle. The CDR3 DNA is TGCAGTGCTAGAGATGTGTCTAGCACAGATACGCAGTATTTT. This encodes CSARDVSSTDTQYF.

There are many counts of this clonotype. This beta chain is off target for a library built for alpha chains, so its abundance means little. The chain has TRBV4-1 and TRBJ2-1; D unclear. V dropped 4 bases and J dropped 10 bases, with 11 bases sitting between them. The CDR3 length is 12 residues. The germline V gene encodes CDR1 MGHRA and CDR2 YSYEKL. The chain's CDR3 is CASSPAPEEQFF. Written as DNA, the CDR3 is TGCGCCAGCAGCCCCGCCCCGGAAGAGCAGTTCTTC.

Ten or more counts support this clonotype. Found in a library prepared for alpha chains, this beta chain is an off-target read, and its abundance has little meaning. This chain links TRBV27 with TRBJ2-2; D perhaps matches TRBD2 (5 bases). With 5 bases removed from V and 5 bases from J, the gap between germline ends came to 12 bases. The CDR3 totals 14 residues. Germline CDR1 MNHEY, CDR2 SMNVEV (reference sequence). The CDR3 sequence: CASSPQLGTGELFF. DNA of the CDR3: TGTGCCAGCAGTCCTCAACTAGGGACCGGGGAGCTGTTTTTT.

Ten or more counts support this clonotype. This beta chain is an off-target read within a library intended for alpha chains, so its frequency means little. CDR3 in amino acids: CSVERQGSRTDTQYF. CDR3 nucleotide sequence: TGCAGCGTTGAAAGGCAGGGGTCCCGCACAGATACGCAGTATTTT. V is TRBV29-1 and J is TRBJ2-3; maybe TRBD1 (6 bases). V shed 2 bases and J shed 1 base, with 13 bases lying between them. Germline CDR1 SQVTM, CDR2 ANQGSEA. This CDR3 comprises 15 residues.

In its sample, this clonotype was seen many times. Being off target in a library aimed at alpha chains, this beta chain has a size of little meaning. This chain links TRBV20-1 with TRBJ2-7; no clear D gene. CDR3 length: 14 amino acids. With 3 bases removed from V and 3 bases from J, the gap between germline ends came to 15 bases. Looked up from germline, CDR1 is DFQATT and CDR2 is SNEGSKA (reference sequence). CDR3 DNA: TGCAGTGCTAGTGGTGGGATTCACTTCTACGAGCAGTACTTC. The encoded protein is CSASGGIHFYEQYF.

This clonotype showed up many times. The library was designed around alpha chains, so this beta chain is a stray read whose abundance carries little weight. CDR3 sequence: CSARAGTSGRGEETQYF. The CDR3 DNA is TGCAGTGCTAGAGCTGGGACTAGCGGGAGGGGGGAGGAGACCCAGTACTTC. J is TRBJ2-5 and V is TRBV20-1; TRBD2 matches at 16 bases. This CDR3 comprises 17 residues. With 1 base clipped from V and 5 bases from J, the junction kept 7 bases outside the gene matches. The germline gives CDR1 DFQATT, CDR2 SNEGSKA (reference sequence).

This clonotype showed up just a few times. This beta chain lies outside the target of a library built for alpha chains; its clone size means little. The rearrangement joins TRBV12-5 to TRBJ1-1; tentatively, D is TRBD1 (5 bases). The CDR3 has 12 residues. Trimming removed 2 bases from V and 4 bases from J, with 5 bases in between. Germline CDR1 is LGHNT and CDR2 is FRNRAP. CDR3 amino acids: CASGLQGTEAFF. The CDR3 DNA reads as TGTGCTAGTGGTTTGCAGGGCACTGAAGCTTTCTTT. Full variable domain (rest looked up from reference TRBV12-5 and TRBJ1-1): DARVTQTPRHKVTEMGQEVTMRCQPILGHNTVFWYRQTMMQGLELLAYFRNRAPLDDSGMPKDRFSAEMPDATLATLKIQPSEPRDSAVYFCASGLQGTEAFFGQGTRLTVV.

The table lists this clonotype with many counts. This beta chain is an unintended read in a library built for alpha chains; its size means little. V is TRBV30 and J is TRBJ2-1; D remains ambiguous. V was trimmed by 5 bases and J by 6 bases, leaving 11 bases between them. The CDR3 length is 12 residues. CDR1 and CDR2 from the germline V gene are GTSNPN and SVGIG (reference sequence). CDR3 DNA sequence: TGTGCCTGGCTTCCTCCTGGCAATGAGCAGTTCTTC. Protein: CAWLPPGNEQFF.

This clonotype was observed at least ten times. The size of this beta chain means little, since it is a stray read in a library made for alpha chains. The V and J genes are TRBV18 and TRBJ2-2; D is unclear. The CDR3 totals 17 residues. Trimming left V 6 bases short and J 0 bases short, with 17 bases between. Germline CDR1 KGHSH, CDR2 LQKENI. CDR3 in DNA: TGTGCCAGCTCGCTAATGAGAGCCGTATCGAACACCGGGGAGCTGTTTTTT. Translated, it gives CASSLMRAVSNTGELFF.

This clonotype has ten or more counts. Found in a library prepared for alpha chains, this beta chain is an off-target read, and its abundance has little meaning. V and J are TRBV25-1 and TRBJ2-7; unclear D gene. Trimming left V 4 bases short and J 2 bases short, with 12 bases between. Per germline, CDR1 MGHDK and CDR2 SYGVNS. The CDR3 covers 14 residues. CDR3 DNA: TGTGCCAGCAGTGTCACGCCAGGTACCTACGAGCAGTACTTC. It encodes CASSVTPGTYEQYF.

Many counts were recorded for this clonotype. The library was prepared for alpha chains; this beta chain is a stray read, so its frequency means little. The genes are TRBV7-9 and TRBJ2-5; possibly TRBD1 for D (5 bases). V shed 5 bases and J shed 4 bases, with 14 bases lying between them. The V gene's germline CDR1 is SEHNR and CDR2 FQNEAQ (reference sequence). The length of the CDR3 is 14 residues. CDR3 nucleotides: TGTGCCAGCAGCCGGCTTCAGCAGGGAGAGACCCAGTACTTC. This encodes CASSRLQQGETQYF.

In the case of this clonotype: This beta chain is off target for a library built for alpha chains, so its abundance means little. This chain connects TRBV6-2 or TRBV6-3 to TRBJ2-3; no clear D. Trimming shortened V by 0 bases and J by 4 bases, and 11 bases separated the two germline ends. The CDR3 spans 15 residues. Germline lookup yields CDR1 MNHEY and CDR2 SVGEGT. The CDR3 region is CASSYSAFNSDTQYF. The CDR3 nucleotides are TGTGCCAGCAGTTACTCCGCCTTCAACTCAGATACGCAGTATTTT.

This clonotype was recorded at least ten times. In a library made to pick up alpha chains, this beta chain is a stray read with a size that means little. V is TRBV5-1 and J is TRBJ2-1; TRBD2 matches at 13 bases. The CDR3 is made up of 14 amino acids. V lost 4 bases, J lost 9 bases, and 4 bases stayed unmatched. The germline V gene encodes CDR1 SGHRS and CDR2 YFSETQ. In DNA form, the CDR3 reads TGCGCCAGCAGCCTGACTAGCGGGAGGACTGAGCAGTTCTTC. It yields the protein CASSLTSGRTEQFF.

At least ten counts were recorded for this clonotype. The library was prepared for alpha chains; this beta chain is a stray read, so its frequency means little. The rearrangement links TRBV30 to TRBJ1-1, with D possibly TRBD1 on 6 matching bases. Germline CDR1 is GTSNPN and CDR2 is SVGIG (reference sequence). There are 15 residues in the CDR3. Deletions cut 0 bases from V and 0 bases from J, with 11 bases between. CDR3 sequence: CAWSVWGALNTEAFF. The CDR3 DNA follows: TGTGCCTGGAGTGTATGGGGGGCCTTGAACACTGAAGCTTTCTTT.

This clonotype was observed many times. Because the library targeted alpha chains, this beta chain is an off-target read whose size means little. The CDR3 reads CASSTGQGAGEQYF. The CDR3 nucleotides are TGTGCCAGCAGCACGGGACAGGGGGCAGGGGAGCAGTACTTC. V is TRBV7-7 and J is TRBJ2-7, with 12 positions matching TRBD1. Germline lookup yields CDR1 SSHAT and CDR2 FNYEAQ (reference sequence). The CDR3 runs to 14 residues. V shed 5 bases and J 7 bases; nucleotides not matched to a gene: 6.

This clonotype showed up many times. A library made for alpha chains picked up this beta chain off target, so its size means little. This chain uses TRBV7-8 with TRBJ2-3, with D unresolved. Trimming removed 7 bases at V and 4 bases at J, with 6 bases between. Looked up from germline, CDR1 is SGHVS and CDR2 is FQNEAQ. The CDR3 contains 11 residues. In DNA, the CDR3 is TGTGCCAGCATGGCTTCAGATACGCAGTATTTT. Amino acid sequence: CASMASDTQYF.

Points on this clonotype: Little can be read into the size of this beta chain, an off-target read in a library designed for alpha chains. The CDR3 reads CASRNSADTQYF. CDR3 nucleotide sequence: TGTGCCAGCAGAAATAGTGCAGATACGCAGTATTTT. The chain employs TRBV6-6 and TRBJ2-3; D remains ambiguous. CDR3 length: 12 amino acids. Germline CDR1 MNHNY, CDR2 SVGAGI (reference sequence). Trimming pared 6 bases from V and 4 bases from J, leaving 8 bases between.

This clonotype was seen a handful of times. Because the library targeted alpha chains, this beta chain is an off-target read whose size means little. V usage is TRBV4-3 and J usage is TRBJ2-1; D remains ambiguous. The CDR3 loop spans 16 amino acids. The germline V gene encodes CDR1 LGHNA and CDR2 YSLEER. The germline V and J ends were trimmed by 5 bases and 5 bases, with 19 bases remaining between them. CDR3 sequence reads: CASSSELTEFDNEQFF. DNA of the CDR3: TGCGCCAGCAGCTCAGAGCTAACGGAGTTCGACAATGAGCAGTTCTTC.

This clonotype was seen ten or more times. This beta chain turned up in a library designed for alpha chains; as an off-target read, its abundance says little. This chain uses TRBV7-9 with TRBJ1-2; TRBD1 is a possible D gene (5 bases). Germline V lookup: CDR1 SEHNR, CDR2 FQNEAQ (reference sequence). V lost 1 base and J 4 bases, leaving 10 bases between the germline ends. This CDR3 is 14 amino acids long. The DNA for the CDR3 is TGTGCCAGCAGCTTAGAGGGGACGGGCTATGGCTACACCTTC. Translating it yields CASSLEGTGYGYTF. Full variable domain (remainder filled in from reference TRBV7-9 and TRBJ1-2): DTGVSQNPRHKITKRGQNVTFRCDPISEHNRLYWYRQTLGQGPEFLTYFQNEAQLEKSRLLSDRFSAERPKGSFSTLEIQRTEQGDSAMYLCASSLEGTGYGYTFGSGTRLTVV.

Worth noting for this clonotype: In a library made to pick up alpha chains, this beta chain is a stray read with a size that means little. This sequence joins TRBV5-1 and TRBJ1-1; no definite D call. Germline V lookup: CDR1 SGHRS, CDR2 YFSETQ. Between the trimmed V and J ends, which lost 4 bases and 10 bases, there was a span of 17 bases. The CDR3 extends over 13 amino acids. In DNA, the CDR3 is TGCGCCAGCAGCGCTGGACGATTCCCTGGAGCTTTCTTT. This gives the protein CASSAGRFPGAFF. The full variable domain, rest sourced from reference TRBV5-1 and TRBJ1-1, is KAGVTQTPRYLIKTRGQQVTLSCSPISGHRSVSWYQQTPGQGLQFLFEYFSETQRNKGNFPGRFSGRQFSNSRSEMNVSTLELGDSALYLCASSAGRFPGAFFGQGTRLTVV.

In its sample, this clonotype was seen many times. This beta chain was picked up by a library intended for alpha chains and is off target, so its count carries little meaning. The genes are TRBV20-1 and TRBJ2-7, with D possibly TRBD2 on 5 matching bases. Per the germline V gene, CDR1 is DFQATT and CDR2 is SNEGSKA (reference sequence). Trimming took off 0 bases at V and 0 bases at J, with 12 bases between the two ends. The CDR3 spans 15 residues. The CDR3 region is CSARDRATSSYEQYF. The CDR3 DNA reads TGCAGTGCTAGAGATAGGGCAACTAGCTCCTACGAGCAGTACTTC.